A single sample gave rise to the 20 T cell receptor beta chains below, sequenced in a study of blood T cell repertoires in COVID-19. Libraries were prepared by immunoSEQ multiplex PCR; TCRdb keeps only in-frame clonotypes and omits some of them. This sample yields roughly 62,000 clones, of which around four fifths are seen a single time; approximately 10% belongs to the top ten. The sequenced material came from peripheral blood. These receptors were obtained from a man aged 25 to 40 with COVID-19, enrolled during active disease.

J is TRBJ2-1 and V is TRBV6-4, with D unresolved. The CDR3 has 13 residues. V was trimmed by 4 bases and J by 7 bases, leaving 11 bases between them. CDR1 is MRHNA, CDR2 SNTAGT, per germline. The CDR3 DNA is TGTGCCAGCAGTGCTGGAACAGAAAATGAGCAGTTCTTC. It is translated as CASSAGTENEQFF.

The J gene is TRBJ1-1, the V gene TRBV25-1; no firm D call. Trimming cost V 1 base and J 0 bases, with 9 bases left between them. The CDR3 is made up of 15 amino acids. CDR1 is MGHDK and CDR2 is SYGVNS in the germline V gene. The CDR3 DNA sequence: TGTGCCAGCAGTGAATTGGGAGGTTTGAACACTGAAGCTTTCTTT. As protein: CASSELGGLNTEAFF.

The chain couples TRBV19 to TRBJ2-5; 8 bases agree with TRBD2. With 5 bases clipped from V and 3 bases from J, the junction kept 8 bases outside the gene matches. CDR1 and CDR2 from the germline V gene are LNHDA and SQIVND (reference sequence). The CDR3 extends over 15 amino acids. CDR3 protein: CASSPGIAGKETQYF. CDR3 DNA sequence: TGTGCCAGTAGTCCGGGAATAGCGGGAAAAGAGACCCAGTACTTC.

The V and J genes are TRBV20-1 and TRBJ2-1; D is unclear. V gave up 5 bases and J gave up 6 bases, with 5 bases separating them. This CDR3 region has 10 residues. The V gene's germline CDR1 is DFQATT and CDR2 SNEGSKA (reference sequence). The DNA for the CDR3 is TGCAGTGCTCAATTCAATGAGCAGTTCTTC. Translated: CSAQFNEQFF.

This rearrangement joins TRBV19 to TRBJ1-5, with 7 bases aligning to TRBD1. The CDR3 consists of 15 residues. J gave up 15 bases and V 0 bases, and 14 bases lay outside the gene matches. CDR1 and CDR2 from the germline V gene are LNHDA and SQIVND (reference sequence). The CDR3 nucleotides are TGTGCCAGTAGTATAGAGGGGACAGCGGGTTCACACGGGCATTTT. Protein product: CASSIEGTAGSHGHF.

The V gene is TRBV7-9, the J gene TRBJ1-2, with 10 nucleotides matching TRBD1. V shed 6 bases, J shed 8 bases, and the junction held 9 bases outside the gene matches. The CDR3 has 14 amino acids. Germline CDR1 and CDR2: SEHNR and FQNEAQ (reference sequence). CDR3 nucleotides: TGTGCCAGCAGACCGGGACAGGGGCCCTTCGGCTACACCTTC. This codes for CASRPGQGPFGYTF.

This clone was found once. This chain joins TRBV7-8 and TRBJ2-6; the D is unclear. V gave up 3 bases and J gave up 0 bases, with 18 bases separating them. Germline loops: CDR1 SGHVS, CDR2 FQNEAQ. The CDR3 sequence is 19 residues long. This CDR3 is CASSFEVPYPSSGANVLTF. The CDR3 nucleotides read TGTGCCAGCAGCTTCGAAGTGCCTTACCCCAGCTCTGGGGCCAACGTCCTGACTTTC.

V usage is TRBV11-2 and J usage is TRBJ2-7; perhaps TRBD2 as D (6 bases). The CDR3 contains 15 residues. The V end lost 5 bases, the J end lost 4 bases, and 18 bases lay between the germline ends. Germline V gene lookup returns CDR1 SGHAT and CDR2 FQNNGV. The CDR3 DNA sequence: TGTGCCAGCAGCGCCCGACTACCGGCGGGATACGAGCAGTACTTC. This sequence encodes CASSARLPAGYEQYF.

The chain has TRBV6-5 and TRBJ2-1; 11 bases are shared with TRBD2. The CDR3 is 15 residues long. Germline lookup yields CDR1 MNHEY and CDR2 SVGAGI. V was pared by 7 bases and J by 5 bases, with 7 bases of the junction left unmatched. This CDR3 is CASIPGLAGNNEQFF. The CDR3 coding sequence is TGTGCCAGCATTCCCGGACTAGCGGGCAACAATGAGCAGTTCTTC.

The chain's CDR3 is CASSDDRTNYGYTF. Here the CDR3 DNA reads TGTGCCAGCAGTGATGACAGGACTAACTATGGCTACACCTTC. This chain joins TRBV28 and TRBJ1-2, with TRBD1 as a possible D gene (6 bases). This CDR3 comprises 14 residues. Trimming removed 5 bases at V and 0 bases at J, with 10 bases between. The V gene's germline CDR1 is MDHEN and CDR2 SYDVKM.

This clone was picked up a small number of times. V is TRBV7-2 and J is TRBJ1-6; 9 bases match TRBD1. The V gene end was trimmed by 2 bases and the J gene end by 7 bases; junction bases not matched to a gene: 3. Germline V gene data show CDR1 as SGHTA and CDR2 as FQGNSA. There are 15 residues in the CDR3. The CDR3 bases are TGTGCCAGCAGCTTAAATGGACAGGGGAATTCACCCCTCCACTTT. Encoded protein: CASSLNGQGNSPLHF.

The chain carries TRBV4-1 and TRBJ2-7; 7 bases map to TRBD1. V trimming: 2 bases; J trimming: 4 bases; junction bases outside the gene matches: 14. Germline V gives CDR1 MGHRA, CDR2 YSYEKL. This CDR3 is built from 17 residues. The CDR3: CASSQNSLGDRTYEQYF. The CDR3 DNA reads TGCGCCAGCAGCCAAAACTCTTTGGGGGACAGAACTTACGAGCAGTACTTC.

The chain recombines TRBV24-1 with TRBJ1-2, with TRBD1 matching over 9 bases. Germline V CDR1 and CDR2: KGHDR, SFDVKD. V lost 4 bases and J lost 3; bases outside the gene matches: 2. The CDR3 totals 14 residues. CDR3 loop: CATSDGQGYYGYTF. In nucleotides, the CDR3 is TGTGCCACCAGTGACGGACAGGGGTACTATGGCTACACCTTC.

The rearrangement joins TRBV5-6 to TRBJ1-2; D gene ambiguous. Trimming removed 0 bases at V and 8 bases at J, with 17 bases between. This CDR3 contains 15 residues. The germline V gene has CDR1 SGHDT and CDR2 YYEEEE. The CDR3 is CASSLGGSDHRGYTF. The CDR3 DNA reads TGTGCCAGCAGCTTGGGAGGGTCCGACCATAGGGGCTACACCTTC.

The sample holds a few counts of this clone. CDR3 amino acids: CASSRTGTSGNEQFF. The CDR3 DNA follows: TGTGCCAGCAGCCGGACCGGGACTAGCGGCAATGAGCAGTTCTTC. The rearrangement joins TRBV6-6 to TRBJ2-1, with 11 bases aligning to TRBD2. V lost 6 bases and J lost 6; bases outside the gene matches: 7. Looked up from germline, CDR1 is MNHNY and CDR2 is SVGAGI (reference sequence). CDR3 length: 15 amino acids.

V is TRBV21-1 and J is TRBJ1-1; TRBD1 was called by the table and not checked on the DNA. TRBV21-1 is marked as a pseudogene. The CDR3 is made up of 15 amino acids. CDR3 amino acids: CASNQRQKRNTEAFF. In DNA, the CDR3 is TGTGCCAGCAACCAAAGACAGAAAAGGAACACTGAAGCTTTCTTT.

This rearrangement joins TRBV28 to TRBJ1-6; 8 bases align to TRBD1. Germline values: CDR1 MDHEN, CDR2 SYDVKM. This CDR3 comprises 14 residues. V gave up 2 bases and J gave up 9 bases; unmatched junction bases: 3. The CDR3, as DNA: TGTGCCAGCAGTTTACAGGGGGCGAGTTCACCCCTCCACTTT. This encodes CASSLQGASSPLHF.

CDR3 sequence (DNA): TGTGCCACCGGGGGACCGGGTGAAAAACTGTTTTTT. This codes for CATGGPGEKLFF. V gene TRBV19 combines with J gene TRBJ1-4, with TRBD1 as a possible D gene (5 bases). This CDR3 has 12 residues. Trimming took off 10 bases at V and 7 bases at J, with 13 bases between the two ends. Germline assignment: CDR1 LNHDA and CDR2 SQIVND (reference sequence).

The chain uses TRBV5-1 and TRBJ1-1; 7 nucleotides align to TRBD1. The CDR3 covers 17 residues. J lost 1 base, V lost 0 bases, and 9 bases had no gene match. Germline values: CDR1 SGHRS, CDR2 YFSETQ. CDR3 in amino acids: CASSLGTGAKSNTEAFF. The CDR3 bases are TGCGCCAGCAGCTTGGGTACAGGGGCGAAATCGAACACTGAAGCTTTCTTT.

This chain connects TRBV6-4 to TRBJ2-3; maybe TRBD2 (5 bases). V was clipped by 10 bases and J by 8 bases, with 16 bases between them. The CDR3 sequence is 12 residues long. The V gene's germline CDR1 is MRHNA and CDR2 SNTAGT. The CDR3 bases are TGTGCCACCCGCGACTACACCGGTACGCAGTATTTT. It encodes CATRDYTGTQYF.